Following are 17 T cell receptor beta chains from one sample sequenced in a study of T cell repertoires in cytomegalovirus infection. These receptors' antigens are unknown. TCRdb analysed the reads with MiXCR anew, one entry per CDR3 protein. Altogether over 100,000 distinct CDR3 sequences are present, around a tenth being singletons, with the ten largest covering around a third. Input material: PBMCs, sequenced either directly or after in vitro stimulation (not recorded which). The receptors originated from a human donor in good health (CMV status not recorded). Some clones in this sample may be carry-over from other donors' samples.

There are many counts of this clonotype. The chain uses TRBV6-5 and TRBJ1-1, with TRBD1 matching 7 bases. The CDR3 runs to 17 residues. CDR1 and CDR2 (germline): MNHEY, SVGAGI. Unmatched junction bases numbered 11, after V lost 4 bases and J lost 0 bases. CDR3 nucleotides: TGTGCCAGCAGTTTTTTTAGGACAGGAGTCATGAACACTGAAGCTTTCTTT. Amino acid sequence: CASSFFRTGVMNTEAFF.

Many counts were recorded for this clonotype. The chain has TRBV7-2 and TRBJ2-1; 9 bases line up with TRBD2. Germline trimming cut 2 bases from V and 8 bases from J; bases unmatched to any gene: 22. The CDR3 is made up of 20 amino acids. The V gene's germline CDR1 is SGHTA and CDR2 FQGNSA. The CDR3 nucleotides are TGTGCCAGCAGCTTACCCCGCCTCTTTAGCGGGAGAAACCTGGGCGATGAGCAGTTCTTC. The encoded protein is CASSLPRLFSGRNLGDEQFF.

This clonotype was recorded many times. The CDR3 sequence is CASSPTGYGNTIYF. CDR3 coding DNA: TGTGCCAGTAGTCCGACAGGGTATGGAAACACCATATATTTT. This chain links TRBV19 with TRBJ1-3; 7 bases are a match to TRBD1. J was trimmed by 3 bases and V by 5 bases; bases with no gene match: 4. The germline CDR1 and CDR2 sequences are LNHDA and SQIVND (reference sequence). CDR3 length: 14 residues. The entire variable domain, with the rest obtained from reference TRBV19 and TRBJ1-3, is as follows: DGGITQSPKYLFRKEGQNVTLSCEQNLNHDAMYWYRQDPGQGLRLIYYSQIVNDFQKGDIAEGYSVSREKKESFPLTVTSAQKNPTAFYLCASSPTGYGNTIYFGEGSWLTVV.

The sample holds many counts of this clonotype. The chain carries TRBV7-8 and TRBJ1-5; the D gene is possibly TRBD1 (6 bases). CDR3 length: 17 residues. Germline loops: CDR1 SGHVS, CDR2 FQNEAQ. V was shortened by 5 bases and J by 4 bases, with 21 bases between the two germline ends. The CDR3 protein is CASSRTTGRLRNQPQHF. In nucleotides, the CDR3 is TGTGCCAGCAGCCGGACGACAGGACGGTTAAGGAATCAGCCCCAGCATTTT.

The V gene is TRBV4-3, the J gene TRBJ2-2; tentative D call: TRBD1 (5 bases). V lost 0 bases and J 5 bases, leaving 10 bases between the germline ends. CDR3 size: 15 residues. The germline V gene has CDR1 LGHNA and CDR2 YSLEER. The CDR3 is CASSQDSSGTGELFF. The CDR3 DNA sequence: TGCGCCAGCAGCCAAGATAGTTCAGGGACCGGGGAGCTGTTTTTT.

This clonotype was seen a few times. V gene TRBV2 combines with J gene TRBJ2-3, with a weak D call TRBD2 (6 bases). Germline values: CDR1 SNHLY, CDR2 FYNNEI. The CDR3 totals 17 residues. Deletions cut 3 bases from V and 0 bases from J, with 16 bases between. The CDR3 nucleotides are TGTGCCAGCAGTGACCGGAAGCGGGCAACTAGCACAGATACGCAGTATTTT. This gives the protein CASSDRKRATSTDTQYF.

The table lists this clonotype with a few counts. In this CDR3 the conserved last residue, phenylalanine or tryptophan, is missing, so a read error is likely. The DNA is left out, because the CDR3 cannot be placed on it with certainty; the CDR3 is given as TCRdb lists it. The chain joins TRBV12-3 or TRBV12-4 to TRBJ2-1; no DNA check was done on the table's D call, TRBD2. The CDR3 is made up of 12 amino acids, end residues included. The CDR3 reads CASSLAPSGASI.

There are a few counts of this clonotype. V usage is TRBV19 and J usage is TRBJ2-5, with D perhaps matching TRBD2 (6 bases). V lost 7 bases and J 5 bases, leaving 20 bases between the germline ends. This CDR3 is 15 amino acids long. Germline V lookup: CDR1 LNHDA, CDR2 SQIVND (reference sequence). The chain's CDR3 is CASKPRGGFRETQYF. The CDR3 DNA follows: TGTGCCAGTAAGCCCAGAGGAGGGTTTAGGGAGACCCAGTACTTC.

This clonotype appeared many times. The chain carries TRBV7-2 and TRBJ2-5, with D uncertain. The CDR3 spans 13 residues. Trimming pared 3 bases from V and 2 bases from J, leaving 7 bases between. Germline-derived CDR1 and CDR2 are SGHTA and FQGNSA. Written as DNA, the CDR3 is TGTGCCAGCAGCTTCGCCCTGCAAGAGACCCAGTACTTC. Its translation is CASSFALQETQYF.

This clonotype was seen more than once but under ten times. The genes are TRBV5-1 and TRBJ2-5; 12 positions agree with TRBD1. J lost 5 bases, V lost 4 bases, and 6 bases had no gene match. This CDR3 region has 15 residues. Germline assignment: CDR1 SGHRS and CDR2 YFSETQ. This chain's CDR3 is CASSRDRGRRETQYF. DNA of the CDR3: TGCGCCAGCAGCCGGGACAGGGGGCGGCGGGAGACCCAGTACTTC.

This clonotype was seen many times. The rearrangement links TRBV6-1 to TRBJ2-1; TRBD2 aligns across 8 bases. The CDR3 is 16 residues long. CDR1 is MNHNS and CDR2 is SASEGT in the germline V gene. Unmatched junction bases numbered 12, after V lost 5 bases and J lost 6 bases. CDR3 in amino acids: CASSYFGAGEGNEQFF. The CDR3, as DNA: TGTGCCAGCAGTTATTTCGGAGCGGGAGAAGGCAATGAGCAGTTCTTC.

V usage is TRBV7-8 and J usage is TRBJ2-2, with 9 bases identical to TRBD2. The length of the CDR3 is 17 residues. In germline, CDR1 is SGHVS, CDR2 FQNEAQ. V shed 1 base, J shed 6 bases, and the junction held 9 bases outside the gene matches. The DNA of the CDR3 is TGTGCCAGCAGCTTAGATTTTAGCGGGAGTAACCCCGGGGAGCTGTTTTTT. Encoded protein: CASSLDFSGSNPGELFF.

This clonotype has more than one count but fewer than ten. The V and J genes are TRBV20-1 and TRBJ2-7, with 11 bases fitting TRBD1. Per germline, CDR1 DFQATT and CDR2 SNEGSKA (reference sequence). V was clipped by 5 bases and J by 7 bases; unmatched bases: 10. The CDR3 extends over 14 amino acids. In DNA form, the CDR3 reads TGCAGTGCTCCCGCAGCGGACAGGGGGCGGGAGCAGTACTTC. Protein: CSAPAADRGREQYF.

This clonotype showed up just a few times. V and J are TRBV27 and TRBJ1-3; TRBD1 matches at 9 bases. The CDR3 has 15 residues. After removal of 3 bases from V and 4 bases from J, the junction contained 4 bases not matched to a gene. Germline CDR1 reads MNHEY; CDR2 reads SMNVEV (reference sequence). The CDR3 coding sequence is TGTGCCAGCAGTTTTACAGGGGGCGTGGGAAACACCATATATTTT. It is translated as CASSFTGGVGNTIYF.

The rearrangement links TRBV2 to TRBJ2-1; 9 bases match TRBD2. Trimming removed 2 bases from V and 7 bases from J; junction bases left unmatched: 9. This CDR3 region has 16 residues. Germline CDR1 SNHLY, CDR2 FYNNEI. The CDR3 bases are TGTGCCAGCAGTGAATCCCCGCTAGCGGGATTAAATGAGCAGTTCTTC. Translated: CASSESPLAGLNEQFF.

The chain uses TRBV7-2 and TRBJ2-2; 9 bases agree with TRBD2. Trimming removed 5 bases from V and 4 bases from J; junction bases left unmatched: 11. Germline V gene lookup returns CDR1 SGHTA and CDR2 FQGNSA. This CDR3 has 17 amino acids. The CDR3 here is CASSIRLLAGSTGELFF. CDR3 nucleotides: TGTGCCAGCAGCATTAGGCTACTAGCGGGTAGCACCGGGGAGCTGTTTTTT.

This clonotype has at least ten counts. The V gene is TRBV12-3 or TRBV12-4, the J gene TRBJ2-5; D may match TRBD1 or TRBD2 (5 bases each). The CDR3 totals 13 residues. Between the trimmed V and J ends, which lost 6 bases and 1 base, there was a span of 9 bases. As DNA, the CDR3 is TGTGCCAGCAGCGGGGACCTCCAAGAGACCCAGTACTTC. It encodes CASSGDLQETQYF.